Below, one T cell receptor beta chain is given with its context. Its cognate antigen has yet to be identified. Qualities for individual bases were not recorded, and no much larger clone is one base off. In light of the paper, this sample's treatment or condition label describes: roughly 11-day PBMC culture with coronavirus spike peptide pools or control peptides (ViraFEST assay). The ViraFEST assay was used in the study, in which antigen-specific T cells were expanded with peptide pools and expanded clonotypes were subsequently identified by TCR sequencing. The positive SARS-CoV-2 PCR tests of the convalescent patients were dated from March to December 2020, before the Alpha, Beta and Delta variants emerged in the United States. Each well held 1.5 million to 2.5 million PBMCs cultured with around 10 ug/ml peptide pools in IMDM containing 5% human AB serum and roughly 10 IU/ml IL-2. On days 3 and 7, half of the culture medium was replaced with fresh IL-2-containing medium. CD4+ T cells were isolated after around ten days of culture through negative selection using the EasySep CD4+ T cell isolation kit. Ficoll-Paque Plus gradient centrifugation was used to isolate PBMCs from whole blood, and the isolated PBMCs were then either used fresh or cryopreserved at -140C. Each culture condition was generally run in triplicate wells.

V is pared back by 5 bases and J by 5 bases, with 15 bases lying between the germline termini. CDR3 length: 14 amino acids, cysteine to phenylalanine. Only the CDR3 portion is preserved as DNA: 42 bases, with reading frame beginning at the first base. CDR1 and CDR2 are read off the germline V gene as SGHVS and FQNEAQ. The protocol used for the library was PCR. At the Johns Hopkins FTIC core, DNA from the cultured CD4+ T cells underwent TCR sequencing with the Oncomine TCR Beta short-read assay. The QIAamp micro DNA kit was used to extract genomic DNA from the cultured CD4+ T cells. The Oncomine TCR Beta libraries from cultured CD4+ T cells were pooled using unique dual indexes and then sequenced on an Illumina iSeq 100. As for how the authors treated the data: Non-productive sequences were removed, and CDR3s not starting with C, not ending with F or W, or shorter than 7 amino acids were discarded. The MANAFEST web application was used to identify antigen-specific clonotypes by comparing peptide-stimulated wells against reference wells and other culture wells. Positive clones required FDR below 0.05, an odds ratio above 5, and productive frequency above 0.1% in at least two of three replicate wells. Cross-reactive clonotypes were defined as significantly expanded in both SARS-CoV-2 spike wells and at least one common cold coronavirus spike condition. Levenshtein distances (stringdist) and unrooted phylogenetic trees (ape) in R version 3.6.1 were used to assess CDR3 homology. In TCRdb, the public reads were trimmed at Q25 with fastp and aligned with MiXCR, with productive beta chains retained. One record per CDR3 amino acid sequence lists the most common genes and DNA. These V and J calls rely on TCRdb rather than the paper's analysis. The sample contains about 25,000 distinct CDR3 sequences, roughly 50% of them found a single time. The ten most abundant clones make up 5% to 6.5% of the sample.

The sample originates from a study of vaccination and CD4 T cells after COVID-19 (dated by TCRdb to the early 2020s). As for the study more broadly: Convalescent patients had a positive SARS-CoV-2 result on nasal swab PCR, and of these patients, under ten had mild disease and one had severe disease. Post-vaccine blood samples were obtained a median of approximately 74 days after the second vaccine dose, with a range of about 12 to 241 days. The convalescent cohort comprised six males and four females, including two Hispanic individuals, seven Caucasians, two Asians and one multiracial person. Post-COVID blood samples were collected from convalescent patients a median of roughly 100 days after diagnosis, with a range of about 30 to 161 days. The cultures were stimulated with overlapping spike peptide pools from SARS-CoV-2 and from the common cold coronaviruses HCoV-NL63, HCoV-OC43 and HCoV-229E. In roughly eleven COVID-19 convalescent patients and a few infection-naive healthy vaccine recipients, the spike-specific CD4+ TCR repertoire before mRNA vaccination was compared with the repertoire after mRNA vaccination. Two doses of either the Pfizer-BioNTech BNT162b2 vaccine (n=8) or the Moderna mRNA-1273 vaccine (n=2) were administered to participants. As controls, cultures received a CEFX viral epitope pool (the positive control), an HIV-1 Nef peptide pool (the negative control), or no peptide at all. Overall study outcomes, separate from this receptor: Only a relatively small number of convalescent patients were included in the study, and early timepoints following natural infection were not analyzed. Among the post-vaccine SARS-CoV-2-reactive clones in convalescent patients, a median about 87% showed up only after vaccination, which suggests vaccine-specific priming. Although the median number of SARS-CoV-2-reactive clonotypes went up from roughly 22 after infection to about 38 after vaccination, the increase was not significant. Nearly all vaccine-specific clones in convalescent patients (304 of 307) were mono-reactive for SARS-CoV-2 spike rather than cross-reactive with common cold coronaviruses.

The source material was CD4+ T cells from blood, cultured in vitro. This clonotype originated in a human donor who had recovered from COVID-19. The rearranged chain carries TRBV7-8 and TRBJ1-2; the D gene is possibly TRBD1, with 6 bases matching. The CDR3 corresponds to CASSPRGQLYGYTF. The bases are TGTGCCAGCAGCCCCCGCGGACAGCTTTATGGCTACACCTTC.